This T cell receptor (beta chain) derives from a study of CD8 T cells in Susac syndrome. With random hexamers, about 0.5 to 1 ug RNA was reverse transcribed. The amplification used immunoSEQ multiplex PCR on TCR beta CDR3; it spanned 54 Vbeta and 13 Jbeta. Each CDR3 protein is one row after TCRdb ran MiXCR on the immunoSEQ multiplex PCR reads. Of approximately 100,000 distinct CDR3 sequences in the sample, 95% to 98% are singletons; the top ten hold 0.096%. As for this clonotype: Its specificity is not known.

TCR beta was sequenced from blood CD8+ and CD4+ T cells. Negative isolation yielded CD8+ and CD4+ T cells; FACS enriched TEMRA cells. Study outcomes and limitations: The study's TCR sequencing and HLA analysis covered a relatively small number of individuals, and the study acknowledged this.

This CDR3 has 16 residues. J gave up 2 bases and V 5 bases, and 9 bases lay outside the gene matches. CDR1 is SGHTA, CDR2 FQGTGA, per germline. The TCR comes from a human donor in good health. This chain uses TRBV7-3 with TRBJ2-3; 8 bases are a match to TRBD1. Material for sequencing was CD4+ T cells from PBMCs. The chain's CDR3 is CASSPQGAGITDTQYF. The CDR3 DNA sequence: TGTGCCAGCAGCCCGCAGGGGGCAGGTATCACAGATACGCAGTATTTT.